This T cell receptor beta chain was documented in a study of blood T cell repertoires in COVID-19. Study overall: Some COVID-19 samples were acute and others convalescent; all came from the United States, Italy and Spain.

Original data processing: How many nucleated cells were present was estimated from reference gene primer amplification. This table comes from immunoSEQ multiplex PCR, and its TCRdb copy is limited to in-frame clones, with some not included. The V and J calls and clone size are taken from that table; D and trimming were inferred from the DNA. The table lists 250,000 to 350,000 clones, approximately 86% of them singletons. This TCR came from a man aged 18 to 29 with active or convalescent COVID-19. Sequencing was carried out using peripheral blood.

CDR3 nucleotide sequence: TGTGCAAGTCGCTTAGCCCGGGACATCTCGTCCTACGAGCAGTACTTC. Translating it yields CASRLARDISSYEQYF. The gene calls are TRBV12-2 and TRBJ2-7; whether TRBD1, the table's D call, matches the DNA was not checked. TRBV12-2 is marked as a pseudogene. The CDR3 consists of 16 residues.